Listed below are T cell receptor beta chains from one sample, sequenced in a study of OX40 agonist ivuxolimab in advanced cancers. Here immunoSEQ multiplex PCR was the method, and the copy in TCRdb shows in-frame clones only, minus some. The repertoire includes about 84,000 clones, approximately 89% of them detected once, and under 0.25% sits in the top ten. The sequences come from CD4+ or CD8+ T cells sorted from blood, collected in a trial of the OX40 agonist ivuxolimab. All receptors come from an adult with an advanced solid tumor such as melanoma, head and neck, liver or kidney cancer. Each CDR3 is given with its conserved first and last residue. Fields, in order: J gene, clone size, V gene, D gene, CDR3 DNA, CDR3 protein. The D gene is left open where the match is weak. Size values are once, few and many counts, or a class for expanded clones, and some rows have none.

TRBJ2-5,NA,TRBV18,TRBD1,TGTGCCAGCCACCGACAGGGGCTGGGGGAGACCCAGTACTTC,CASHRQGLGETQYF
TRBJ2-1,NA,TRBV9,TRBD2,TGTGCCAGCAGCGGAACCGGGACTAGCGGTTTTAATGAGCAGTTCTTC,CASSGTGTSGFNEQFF
TRBJ1-1,NA,TRBV5-4,NA,TGTGCCAGCAAGCGGACAGAGCTGAACACTGAAGCTTTCTTT,CASKRTELNTEAFF
TRBJ2-3,once,TRBV7-2,TRBD2,TGTGCCAGCAGCTTAGCAGGGCGGGAGTCGGAAGATACGCAGTATTTT,CASSLAGRESEDTQYF
TRBJ1-5,NA,TRBV6-5,NA,TGTGCCAGCAGTTCAGGCGATGGACGGTCGCCCCAGCATTTT,CASSSGDGRSPQHF
TRBJ1-6,few,TRBV5-1,NA,TGCGCCAGCAGCCCGCAGGAGGGATCGAGTTCACCCCTCCACTTT,CASSPQEGSSSPLHF
TRBJ2-3,NA,TRBV9,TRBD1,TGTGCCAGCAGCGTAGCCGGCAGGGGGTTGTCAGATACGCAGTATTTT,CASSVAGRGLSDTQYF
TRBJ2-2,NA,TRBV7-3,TRBD2,TGTGCCAGCAGCCCACGAGGACTAGCGGGAGCCACCGGGGAGCTGTTTTTT,CASSPRGLAGATGELFF
TRBJ2-2,NA,TRBV4-1,TRBD1,TGCGCCAGCAGCCAACCGACAGGGTCCGGGGAGCTGTTTTTT,CASSQPTGSGELFF
TRBJ2-3,NA,TRBV2,TRBD2,TGTGCCAGCAGTGTTCCTAGCGGGGACACAGATACGCAGTATTTT,CASSVPSGDTDTQYF
TRBJ2-6,once,TRBV28,TRBD1,TGTGCCAGCAGTCGGGACAGCTCGATCACAAGGGCCAACGTCCTGACTTTC,CASSRDSSITRANVLTF
TRBJ2-3,NA,TRBV11-3,TRBD2,TGTGCCAGCAGCTTAGACGCGGGGGGCACAGATACGCAGTATTTT,CASSLDAGGTDTQYF
TRBJ2-5,NA,TRBV27,NA,TGTGCCAGCGGAAACAGGGTCGCCCAAGAGACCCAGTACTTC,CASGNRVAQETQYF
TRBJ2-1,NA,TRBV9,TRBD1,TGTGCCAGCAGCTCGGGACAGTACAATGAGCAGTTCTTC,CASSSGQYNEQFF
TRBJ1-5,NA,TRBV6-1,NA,TGTGCCAGCAGTGTGTACCAGGGGATCCATCAGCCCCAGCATTTT,CASSVYQGIHQPQHF
TRBJ2-6,NA,TRBV5-1,NA,TGCGCCAGCAGCGCCCAGGGCTCTGGGGCCAACGTCCTGACTTTC,CASSAQGSGANVLTF